Below are 2 T cell receptor beta chains sequenced from a single sample in a study of T cell repertoires in cytomegalovirus infection. TCRdb re-called the reads with MiXCR, one entry per CDR3 protein. The table has some 450,000 distinct CDR3 sequences, about a third seen once; the top ten hold roughly 13%. The sequenced sample was PBMCs. The receptor source for this set is a human donor in good health (CMV status not recorded). Some clones in this sample may be carry-over from other donors' samples.

The chain recombines TRBV7-2 with TRBJ1-6; D is unresolved. V dropped 5 bases and J dropped 10 bases, with 15 bases sitting between them. This CDR3 has 14 residues. Germline CDR1 reads SGHTA; CDR2 reads FQGNSA. The CDR3 here is CASSQRRNQSPLHF. CDR3 DNA sequence: TGTGCCAGCAGCCAGAGGAGAAACCAATCACCCCTCCACTTT.

V and J are TRBV28 and TRBJ1-2; maybe TRBD1 (6 bases). This CDR3 contains 12 residues. Germline V lookup: CDR1 MDHEN, CDR2 SYDVKM. Trimming took off 5 bases at V and 4 bases at J, with 8 bases between the two ends. CDR3 bases: TGTGCCAGCAGTGAGGACAGCTATGGCTACACCTTC. Encoded protein: CASSEDSYGYTF.